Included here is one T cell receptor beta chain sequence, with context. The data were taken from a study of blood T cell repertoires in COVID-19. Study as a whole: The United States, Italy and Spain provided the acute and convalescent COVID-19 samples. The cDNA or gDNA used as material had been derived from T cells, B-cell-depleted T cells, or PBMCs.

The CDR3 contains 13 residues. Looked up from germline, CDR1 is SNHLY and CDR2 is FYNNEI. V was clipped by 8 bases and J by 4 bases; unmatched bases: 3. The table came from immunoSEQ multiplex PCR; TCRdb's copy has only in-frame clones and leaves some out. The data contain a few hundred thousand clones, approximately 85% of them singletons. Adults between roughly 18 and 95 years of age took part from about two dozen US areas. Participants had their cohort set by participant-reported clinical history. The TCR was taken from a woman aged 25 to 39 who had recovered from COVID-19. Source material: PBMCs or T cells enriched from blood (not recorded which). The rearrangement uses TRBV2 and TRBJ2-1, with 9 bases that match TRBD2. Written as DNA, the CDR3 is TGTGCCAGCGAACTAGCGGGTTACAATGAGCAGTTCTTC. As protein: CASELAGYNEQFF.